This T cell receptor beta chain came from a study of T cells in Graves' hyperthyroidism and ophthalmopathy. Findings and limits, study-wide: Through a model of 13 V-J features, ophthalmopathy was separated from stable hyperthyroidism. Most clonotypes expanded in thyroid above 0.001 were likewise present in blood.

Note on this clonotype: The antigen is undetermined.

The source material, RNA transcripts, was used to amplify TCR beta CDR3 regions. A first-round RT-PCR of the TCR CDR3 used the HTBI primer set. TCRdb called the multiplex PCR reads again in MiXCR, with one record for every CDR3 protein. The sample has fewer than 750,000 distinct CDR3 sequences, roughly 15% seen once; the top ten hold under 15%. Trimming removed 6 bases at V and 8 bases at J, with 19 bases between. The V gene's germline CDR1 is SQVTM and CDR2 ANQGSEA. The CDR3 totals 13 residues. A NOSPECS grade of at least 4, a Clinical Activity Score of at least 3 and duration under 3 months were recorded in ophthalmopathy patients. Isolation of PBMCs was performed on around 9.7 ml fresh peripheral blood.

The chain combines TRBV29-1 with TRBJ1-2, with a tentative D call TRBD1 (6 bases). Sequencing used blood. This TCR came from a woman in her 50s with Graves' ophthalmopathy. Here the CDR3 reads CSVGRGGKRGYTF. Written as DNA, the CDR3 is TGCAGCGTCGGGCGTGGGGGCAAAAGAGGCTACACCTTC.